Reported below is one T cell receptor beta chain. Its cognate antigen is unknown. The germline gene is not matched at one end of the junction; a read error may be the cause. This CDR3 region has 18 residues. Germline loops: CDR1 SNHLY, CDR2 FYNNEI. TCRdb reprocessed the multiplex PCR reads via MiXCR and lists one record per CDR3 protein. The table includes about 180,000 distinct CDR3 sequences, approximately 33% detected once. The sample comes from a study of breast tumors, draining lymph nodes, adjacent tissues. General study findings and limits: Tumor TCR diversity was below lymph nodes but above nontumor tissue.

Axillary draining lymph nodes of breast cancer patients supplied the node samples. This clonotype was sampled from a female donor with breast cancer. Some clones in this sample may be carry-over from other donors' samples. Sequencing was carried out using axillary lymph node tissue. The chain carries TRBV2 and TRBJ2-2, with 7 bases that match TRBD2. The CDR3 reads CASSEALRPAGPTGELFF. The DNA for the CDR3 is TGTGCCAGCAGTGAAGCGCTTCGACCAGCGGGGCCCACCGGGGAGCTCTTTTTT.